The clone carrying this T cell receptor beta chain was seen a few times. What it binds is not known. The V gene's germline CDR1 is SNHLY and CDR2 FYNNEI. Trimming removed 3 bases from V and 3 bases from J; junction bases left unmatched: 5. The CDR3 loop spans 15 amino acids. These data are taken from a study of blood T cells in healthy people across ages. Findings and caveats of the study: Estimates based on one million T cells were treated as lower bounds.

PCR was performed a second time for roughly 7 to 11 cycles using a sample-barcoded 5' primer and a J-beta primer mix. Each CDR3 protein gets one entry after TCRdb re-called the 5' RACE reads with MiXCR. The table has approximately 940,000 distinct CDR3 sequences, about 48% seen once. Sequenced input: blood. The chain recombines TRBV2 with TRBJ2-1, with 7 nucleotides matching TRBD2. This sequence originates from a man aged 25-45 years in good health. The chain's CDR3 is CASSDPSGLYNEQFF. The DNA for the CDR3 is TGTGCCAGCAGTGATCCTAGCGGCCTCTACAATGAGCAGTTCTTC. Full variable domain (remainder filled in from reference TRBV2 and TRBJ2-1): EPEVTQTPSHQVTQMGQEVILRCVPISNHLYFYWYRQILGQKVEFLVSFYNNEISEKSEIFDDQFSVERPDGSNFTLKIRSTKLEDSAMYFCASSDPSGLYNEQFFGPGTRLTVL.